This paragraph covers one T cell receptor beta chain sequence. The CDR3 runs 13 residues. The germline V gene encodes CDR1 SGHRS and CDR2 YFSETQ. Deletions cut 5 bases from V and 1 base from J, with 9 bases between. The sample belongs to a study of blood T cells in healthy people across ages. Sample-barcoded 5' priming and a J-beta primer mix drove a second PCR of 7 to 11 cycles. TCRdb re-analysed the 5' RACE reads in MiXCR, keeping a single row per CDR3 protein. Of some 1.5 million distinct CDR3 sequences detected, approximately 39% appear once; the ten largest clones hold about 4%. The chain recombines TRBV5-1 with TRBJ1-1; D is uncertain. The sequence was obtained from a woman younger than 35 in good health. Sequences were obtained from blood. CDR3 in DNA: TGCGCCAGCAGAATTATACCGAACACTGAAGCTTTCTTT. Residues: CASRIIPNTEAFF. The variable domain in full, with the rest retrieved from reference TRBV5-1 and TRBJ1-1, is KAGVTQTPRYLIKTRGQQVTLSCSPISGHRSVSWYQQTPGQGLQFLFEYFSETQRNKGNFPGRFSGRQFSNSRSEMNVSTLELGDSALYLCASRIIPNTEAFFGQGTRLTVV.